Below are 2 T cell receptor beta chains sequenced from a single sample in a study of control samples from healthy donors and cancer patients. The table came from immunoSEQ multiplex PCR; TCRdb's copy has only in-frame clones and leaves some out. The sample yields more than 75,000 clones, about 80% seen once. Sequences were obtained from blood. Source of these receptors: a woman aged 25-40 years in good health.

This clone has only one observation. The rearrangement joins TRBV19 to TRBJ2-3; TRBD1 agrees at 7 bases. The CDR3 spans 15 residues. CDR1 is LNHDA and CDR2 is SQIVND in the germline V gene (reference sequence). V lost 5 bases, J lost 0 bases, and 5 bases stayed unmatched. CDR3 DNA: TGTGCCAGTAGTCAGACAGGGCCTAGCACAGATACGCAGTATTTT. The encoded protein is CASSQTGPSTDTQYF.

The chain joins TRBV3-1 (or the pseudogene TRBV3-2) to TRBJ2-7; TRBD2 aligns across 14 bases. The CDR3 covers 14 residues. CDR1 and CDR2 from the germline V gene are LGHDT and YNNKEL (reference sequence). The V gene end was trimmed by 4 bases and the J gene end by 6 bases; junction bases not matched to a gene: 2. CDR3 in amino acids: CASSRLAGGPEQYF. Written as DNA, the CDR3 is TGTGCCAGCAGCCGACTAGCGGGGGGGCCCGAGCAGTACTTC.